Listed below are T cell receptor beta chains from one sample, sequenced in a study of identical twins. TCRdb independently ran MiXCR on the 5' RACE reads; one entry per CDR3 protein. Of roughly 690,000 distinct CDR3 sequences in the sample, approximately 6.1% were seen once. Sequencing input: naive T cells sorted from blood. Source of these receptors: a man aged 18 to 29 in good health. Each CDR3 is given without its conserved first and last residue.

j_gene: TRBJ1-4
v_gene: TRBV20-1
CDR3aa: SAGLISNEKLF

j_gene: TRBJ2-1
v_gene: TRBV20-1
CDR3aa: SAPSPGRMGNEQF

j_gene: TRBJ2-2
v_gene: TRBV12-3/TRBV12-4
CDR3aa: ASRVSAGSTGELF

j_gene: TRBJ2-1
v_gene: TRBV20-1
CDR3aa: SALNRSAYNEQF

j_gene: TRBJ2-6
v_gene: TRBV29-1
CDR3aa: SVVLQVLGANVLT

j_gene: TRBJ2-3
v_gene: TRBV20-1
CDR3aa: SALRAAGTDTQY

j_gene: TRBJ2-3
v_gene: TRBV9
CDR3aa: ASTYATDTQY

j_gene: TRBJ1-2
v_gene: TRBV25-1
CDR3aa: ASSHPGFYGYT

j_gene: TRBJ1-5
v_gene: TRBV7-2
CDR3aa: ASSFWQDQPQH

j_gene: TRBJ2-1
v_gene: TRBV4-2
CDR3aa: ASSQVHVGGFKF

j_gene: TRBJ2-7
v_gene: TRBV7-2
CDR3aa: ASSLDPGRAYEQY

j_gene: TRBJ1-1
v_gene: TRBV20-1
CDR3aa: SATTEIEEAF